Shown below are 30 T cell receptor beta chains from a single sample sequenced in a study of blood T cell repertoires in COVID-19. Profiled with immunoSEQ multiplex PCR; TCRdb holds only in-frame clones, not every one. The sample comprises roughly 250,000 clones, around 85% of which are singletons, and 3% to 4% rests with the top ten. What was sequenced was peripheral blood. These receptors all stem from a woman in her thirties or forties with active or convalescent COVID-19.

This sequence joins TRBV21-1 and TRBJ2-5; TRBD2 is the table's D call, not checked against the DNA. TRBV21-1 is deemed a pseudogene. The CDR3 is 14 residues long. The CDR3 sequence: CASSKGGEKETQYF. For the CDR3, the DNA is TGTGCCAGCAGCAAAGGGGGAGAGAAAGAGACCCAGTACTTC.

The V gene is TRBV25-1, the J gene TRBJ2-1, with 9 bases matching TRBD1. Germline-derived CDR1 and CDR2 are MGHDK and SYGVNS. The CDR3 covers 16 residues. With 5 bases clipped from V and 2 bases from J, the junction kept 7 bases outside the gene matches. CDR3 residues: CASSSTRDRAYNEQFF. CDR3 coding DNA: TGTGCCAGCAGTTCCACCCGGGACAGGGCCTACAATGAGCAGTTCTTC. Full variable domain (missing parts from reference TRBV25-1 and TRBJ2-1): EADIYQTPRYLVIGTGKKITLECSQTMGHDKMYWYQQDPGMELHLIHYSYGVNSTEKGDLSSESTVSRIRTEHFPLTLESARPSHTSQYLCASSSTRDRAYNEQFFGPGTRLTVL.

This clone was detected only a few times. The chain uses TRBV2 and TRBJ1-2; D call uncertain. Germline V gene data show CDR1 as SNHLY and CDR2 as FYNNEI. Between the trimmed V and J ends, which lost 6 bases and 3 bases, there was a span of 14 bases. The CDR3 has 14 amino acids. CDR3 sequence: CASRPQAADYGYTF. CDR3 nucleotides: TGTGCCAGCAGGCCGCAGGCAGCTGACTATGGCTACACCTTC.

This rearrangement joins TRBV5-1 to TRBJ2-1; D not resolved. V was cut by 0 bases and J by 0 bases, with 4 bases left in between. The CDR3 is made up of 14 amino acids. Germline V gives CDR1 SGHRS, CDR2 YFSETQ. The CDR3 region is CASSLDGSYNEQFF. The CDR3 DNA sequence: TGCGCCAGCAGCTTGGACGGCTCCTACAATGAGCAGTTCTTC.

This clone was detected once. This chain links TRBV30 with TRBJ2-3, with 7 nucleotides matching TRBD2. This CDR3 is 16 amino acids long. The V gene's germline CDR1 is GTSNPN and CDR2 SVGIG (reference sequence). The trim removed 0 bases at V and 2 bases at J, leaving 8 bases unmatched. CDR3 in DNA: TGTGCCTGGAGTGTAAACTGGCGGGGGATCACAGATACGCAGTATTTT. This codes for CAWSVNWRGITDTQYF.

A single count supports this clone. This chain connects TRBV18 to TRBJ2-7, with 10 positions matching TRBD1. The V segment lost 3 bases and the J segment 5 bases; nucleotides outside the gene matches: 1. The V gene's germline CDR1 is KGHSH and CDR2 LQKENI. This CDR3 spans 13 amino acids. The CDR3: CASSPGTGDEQYF. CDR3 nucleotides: TGTGCCAGCTCACCCGGGACAGGGGACGAGCAGTACTTC.

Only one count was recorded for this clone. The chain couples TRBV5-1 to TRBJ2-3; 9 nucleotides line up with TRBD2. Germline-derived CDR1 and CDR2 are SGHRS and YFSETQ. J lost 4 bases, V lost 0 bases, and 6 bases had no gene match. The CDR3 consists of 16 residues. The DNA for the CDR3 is TGCGCCAGCAGCTTGGCAGTAGCGGGGGAGGCAGATACGCAGTATTTT. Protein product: CASSLAVAGEADTQYF.

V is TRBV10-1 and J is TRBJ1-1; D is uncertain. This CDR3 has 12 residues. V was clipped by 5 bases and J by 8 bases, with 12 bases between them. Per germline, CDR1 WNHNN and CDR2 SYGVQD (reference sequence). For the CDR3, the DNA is TGCGCCAGCAGTCAACGGGGTAAGGAAGCTTTCTTT. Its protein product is CASSQRGKEAFF.

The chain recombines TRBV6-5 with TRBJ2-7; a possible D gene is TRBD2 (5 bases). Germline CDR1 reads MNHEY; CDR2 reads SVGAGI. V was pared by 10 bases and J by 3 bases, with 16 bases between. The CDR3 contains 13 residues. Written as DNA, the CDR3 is TGTGCCACCCAGCCCTCGGGAAACTACGAGCAGTACGTC. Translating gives CATQPSGNYEQYV.

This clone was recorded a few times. CDR3 residues: CASSSRTANTEAFF. The CDR3 coding sequence is TGCGCCAGCAGCAGTAGGACAGCGAACACTGAAGCTTTCTTT. The chain combines TRBV5-1 with TRBJ1-1; D perhaps matches TRBD1 (6 bases). In germline, CDR1 is SGHRS, CDR2 YFSETQ. The CDR3 covers 14 residues. V was shortened by 4 bases and J by 1 base, with 11 bases between the two germline ends.

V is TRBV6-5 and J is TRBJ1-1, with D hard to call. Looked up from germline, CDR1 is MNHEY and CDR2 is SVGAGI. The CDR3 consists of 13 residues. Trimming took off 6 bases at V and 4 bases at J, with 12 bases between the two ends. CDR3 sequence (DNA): TGTGCCAGCAGGTTCGAGGAGGGCACTGAAGCTTTCTTT. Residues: CASRFEEGTEAFF.

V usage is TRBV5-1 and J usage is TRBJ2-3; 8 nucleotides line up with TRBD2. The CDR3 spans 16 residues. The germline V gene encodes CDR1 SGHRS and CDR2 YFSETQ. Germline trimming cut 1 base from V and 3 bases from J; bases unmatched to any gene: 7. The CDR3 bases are TGCGCCAGCAGCTTGCTCGGGGGGGACCTAACAGATACGCAGTATTTT. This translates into CASSLLGGDLTDTQYF. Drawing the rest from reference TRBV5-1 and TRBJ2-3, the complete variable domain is KAGVTQTPRYLIKTRGQQVTLSCSPISGHRSVSWYQQTPGQGLQFLFEYFSETQRNKGNFPGRFSGRQFSNSRSEMNVSTLELGDSALYLCASSLLGGDLTDTQYFGPGTRLTVL.

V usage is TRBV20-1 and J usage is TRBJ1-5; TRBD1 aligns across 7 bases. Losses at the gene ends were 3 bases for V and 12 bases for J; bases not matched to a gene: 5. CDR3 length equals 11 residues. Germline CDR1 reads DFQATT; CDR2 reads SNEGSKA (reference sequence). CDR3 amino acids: CSARGDSIQHF. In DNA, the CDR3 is TGCAGTGCTAGGGGGGACAGTATCCAGCATTTT.

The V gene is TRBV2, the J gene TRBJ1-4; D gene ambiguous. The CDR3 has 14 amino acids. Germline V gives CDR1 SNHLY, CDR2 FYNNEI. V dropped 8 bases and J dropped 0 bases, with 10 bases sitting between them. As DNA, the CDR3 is TGTGCCAGCCGGACGAGGGCAACTAATGAAAAACTGTTTTTT. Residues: CASRTRATNEKLFF.

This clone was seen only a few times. CDR3 amino acids: CASRFRGMNTEAFF. The CDR3 DNA reads TGTGCCAGCAGATTTCGGGGGATGAACACTGAAGCTTTCTTT. The chain employs TRBV27 and TRBJ1-1, with D possibly matching TRBD1 (5 bases). Germline assignment: CDR1 MNHEY and CDR2 SMNVEV (reference sequence). Trimming removed 6 bases from V and 0 bases from J, with 11 bases in between. The CDR3 runs to 14 residues.

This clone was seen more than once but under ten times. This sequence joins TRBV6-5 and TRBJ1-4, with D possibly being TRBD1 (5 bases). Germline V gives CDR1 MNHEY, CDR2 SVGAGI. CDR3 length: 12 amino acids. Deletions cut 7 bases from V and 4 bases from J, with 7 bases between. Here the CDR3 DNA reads TGTGCCAGCACGACAGTTAATGAAAAACTGTTTTTT. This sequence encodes CASTTVNEKLFF.

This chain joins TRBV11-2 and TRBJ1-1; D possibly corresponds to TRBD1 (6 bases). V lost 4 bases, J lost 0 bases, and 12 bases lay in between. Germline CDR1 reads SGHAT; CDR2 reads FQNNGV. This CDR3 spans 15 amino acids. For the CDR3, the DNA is TGTGCCAGCAGCTCCAGAGGGGGACTGAACACTGAAGCTTTCTTT. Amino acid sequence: CASSSRGGLNTEAFF.

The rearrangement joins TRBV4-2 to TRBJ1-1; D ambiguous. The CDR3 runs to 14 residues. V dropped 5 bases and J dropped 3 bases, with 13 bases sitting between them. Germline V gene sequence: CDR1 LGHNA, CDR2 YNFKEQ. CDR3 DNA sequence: TGTGCCAGCAGCATTTATGCCTCAGACACTGAAGCTTTCTTT. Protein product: CASSIYASDTEAFF.

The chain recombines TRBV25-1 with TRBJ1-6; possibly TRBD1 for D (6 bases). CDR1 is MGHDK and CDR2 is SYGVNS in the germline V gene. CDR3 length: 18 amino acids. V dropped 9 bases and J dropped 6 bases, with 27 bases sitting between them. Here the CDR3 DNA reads TGTGCCAGTTACAGGGTAAGAGATCCCTGGCCCGGTAATTCACCCCTCCACTTT. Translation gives CASYRVRDPWPGNSPLHF. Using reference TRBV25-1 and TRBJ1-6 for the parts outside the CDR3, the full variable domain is EADIYQTPRYLVIGTGKKITLECSQTMGHDKMYWYQQDPGMELHLIHYSYGVNSTEKGDLSSESTVSRIRTEHFPLTLESARPSHTSQYLCASYRVRDPWPGNSPLHFGNGTRLTVT.

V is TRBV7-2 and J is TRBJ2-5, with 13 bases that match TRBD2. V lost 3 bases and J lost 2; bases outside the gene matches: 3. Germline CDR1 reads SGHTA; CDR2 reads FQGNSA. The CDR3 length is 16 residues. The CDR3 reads CASSLGLAGSQETQYF. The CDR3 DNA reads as TGTGCCAGCAGCTTGGGACTAGCGGGATCTCAAGAGACCCAGTACTTC.

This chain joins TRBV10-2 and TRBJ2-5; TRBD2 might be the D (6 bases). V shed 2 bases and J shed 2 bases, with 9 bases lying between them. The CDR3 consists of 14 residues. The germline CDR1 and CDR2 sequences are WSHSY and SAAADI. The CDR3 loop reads CASSEGRGQETQYF. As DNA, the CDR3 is TGCGCCAGCAGTGAGGGGCGGGGACAAGAGACCCAGTACTTC.

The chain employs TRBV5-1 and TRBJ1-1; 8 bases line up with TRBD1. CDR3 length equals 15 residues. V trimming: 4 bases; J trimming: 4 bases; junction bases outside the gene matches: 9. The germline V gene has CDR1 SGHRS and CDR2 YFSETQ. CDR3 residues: CASSGFLDRVTEAFF. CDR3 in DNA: TGCGCCAGCAGCGGATTCTTGGACAGGGTCACTGAAGCTTTCTTT.

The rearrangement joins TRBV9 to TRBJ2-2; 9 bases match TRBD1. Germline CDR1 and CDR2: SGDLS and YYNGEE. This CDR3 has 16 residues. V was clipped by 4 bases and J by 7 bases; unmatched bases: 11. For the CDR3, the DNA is TGTGCCAGCAGCTCAGGGACAGGGAGAGGAGTCGGGGAGCTGTTTTTT. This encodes CASSSGTGRGVGELFF.

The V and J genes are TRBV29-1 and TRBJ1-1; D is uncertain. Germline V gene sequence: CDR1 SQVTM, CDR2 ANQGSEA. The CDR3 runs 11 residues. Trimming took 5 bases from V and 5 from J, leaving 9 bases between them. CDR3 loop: CSVSGGTEAFF. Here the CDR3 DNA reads TGCAGCGTTTCGGGTGGGACTGAAGCTTTCTTT. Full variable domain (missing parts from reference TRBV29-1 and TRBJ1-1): SAVISQKPSRDICQRGTSLTIQCQVDSQVTMMFWYRQQPGQSLTLIATANQGSEATYESGFVIDKFPISRPNLTFSTLTVSNMSPEDSSIYLCSVSGGTEAFFGQGTRLTVV.

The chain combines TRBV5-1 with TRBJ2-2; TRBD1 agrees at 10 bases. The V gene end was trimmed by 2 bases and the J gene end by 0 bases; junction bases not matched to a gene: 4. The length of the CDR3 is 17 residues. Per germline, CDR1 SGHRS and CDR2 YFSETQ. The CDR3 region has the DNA TGCGCCAGCAGCTTTGACGGACAGGGGGCGAACACCGGGGAGCTGTTTTTT. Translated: CASSFDGQGANTGELFF.

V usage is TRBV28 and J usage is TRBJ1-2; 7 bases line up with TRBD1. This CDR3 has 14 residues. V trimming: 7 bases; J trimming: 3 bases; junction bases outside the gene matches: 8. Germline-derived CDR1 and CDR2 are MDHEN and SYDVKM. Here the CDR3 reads CASTLGQGDYGYTF. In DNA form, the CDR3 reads TGTGCCAGCACCCTCGGGCAGGGGGACTATGGCTACACCTTC.

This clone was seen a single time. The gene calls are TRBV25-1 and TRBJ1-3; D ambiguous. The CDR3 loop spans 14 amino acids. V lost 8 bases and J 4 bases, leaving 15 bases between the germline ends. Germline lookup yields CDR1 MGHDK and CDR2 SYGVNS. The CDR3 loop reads CASLQNSPGNTIYF. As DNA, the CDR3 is TGTGCCAGCCTACAGAACTCTCCCGGAAACACCATATATTTT.

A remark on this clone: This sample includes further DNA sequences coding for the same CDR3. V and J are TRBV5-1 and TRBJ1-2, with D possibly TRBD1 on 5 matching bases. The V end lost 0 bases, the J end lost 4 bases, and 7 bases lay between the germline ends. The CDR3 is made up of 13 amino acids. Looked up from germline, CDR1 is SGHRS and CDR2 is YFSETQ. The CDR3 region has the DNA TGCGCCAGCAGCTTGGCGGGGGGCTATGGCTACACCTTC. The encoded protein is CASSLAGGYGYTF.

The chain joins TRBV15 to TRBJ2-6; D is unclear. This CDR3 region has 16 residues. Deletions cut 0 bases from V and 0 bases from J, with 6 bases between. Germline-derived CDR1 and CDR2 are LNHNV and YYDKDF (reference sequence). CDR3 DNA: TGTGCCACCAGCAGAGATTCCAGCTCTGGGGCCAACGTCCTGACTTTC. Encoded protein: CATSRDSSSGANVLTF.

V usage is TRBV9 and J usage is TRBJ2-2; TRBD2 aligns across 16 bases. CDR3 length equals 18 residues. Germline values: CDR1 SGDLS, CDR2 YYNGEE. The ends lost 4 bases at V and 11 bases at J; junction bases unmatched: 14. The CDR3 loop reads CASSPHPGTSGGAEELFF. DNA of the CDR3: TGTGCCAGCAGCCCCCACCCCGGGACTAGCGGGGGGGCCGAAGAGCTGTTTTTT.